These 4 T cell receptor beta chains were sequenced from one sample in a study of molecular identifiers for immune sequencing clone quantification. TCRdb fed the PCR reads into MiXCR, producing one record per CDR3 protein. The profile shows 90,000 or so distinct CDR3 sequences, under 25% of them singletons. Sequenced sample: naive CD8+ T cells from blood, with Jurkat cell RNA spiked in. This sample's subset: FACS-sorted CD8+CD4-CCR7+CD45RA+ naive T cells. Every receptor here comes from a human donor in good health. Some libraries in this study had Jurkat cell RNA spiked in.

Comment on this clonotype: A much larger clone lies one base from this, so it may be a read error. The chain links TRBV9 to TRBJ2-6, with D unresolved. The CDR3 runs to 13 residues. Per germline, CDR1 SGDLS and CDR2 YYNGEE. The CDR3 region is CASSGSGVNVLTF. The CDR3, as DNA: TGTGCCAGCAGCGGTTCTGGGGTCAACGTCCTGACTTTC. Using reference TRBV9 and TRBJ2-6 for the parts outside the CDR3, the full variable domain is DSGVTQTPKHLITATGQRVTLRCSPRSGDLSVYWYQQSLDQGLQFLIQYYNGEERAKGNILERFSAQQFPDLHSELNLSSLELGDSALYFCASSGSGVNVLTFGAGSRLTVL.

The chain employs TRBV20-1 and TRBJ1-1; D is unclear. The V and J ends lost 5 bases and 0 bases respectively, with 7 bases between them. The CDR3 runs 12 residues. Germline lookup yields CDR1 DFQATT and CDR2 SNEGSKA (reference sequence). The CDR3, as DNA: TGCAGTGCTGGGGATATGAACACTGAAGCTTTCTTT. Its protein product is CSAGDMNTEAFF.

The chain uses TRBV6-2 or TRBV6-3 and TRBJ2-7, with 13 bases that match TRBD2. Germline V gene data show CDR1 as MNHEY and CDR2 as SVGEGT. The V and J ends lost 4 bases and 3 bases, in that order; junction bases with no gene match: 9. CDR3 length: 17 residues. For the CDR3, the DNA is TGTGCCAGCAGTTCCCATCCCGGACTAGCGGGAGACTACGAGCAGTACTTC. Residues: CASSSHPGLAGDYEQYF.

In its sample, this clonotype was seen a few times. The chain links TRBV27 to TRBJ2-1; D not resolved. V gave up 5 bases and J gave up 0 bases, with 5 bases separating them. This CDR3 is 13 amino acids long. CDR1 and CDR2 from the germline V gene are MNHEY and SMNVEV (reference sequence). The CDR3 reads CASSRSSYNEQFF. CDR3 in DNA: TGTGCCAGCAGTAGAAGCTCCTACAATGAGCAGTTCTTC.